This T cell receptor beta chain was sequenced for a study of blood T cell repertoires in COVID-19. Study summary: Whether acute or convalescent, the COVID-19 samples came from the United States, Italy and Spain.

Trimming at V came to 4 bases and at J to 8 bases, leaving 8 bases not matched to a gene. Germline V gene lookup returns CDR1 SGHVS and CDR2 FQNEAQ. The CDR3 has 15 amino acids. In the original processing: Amplification from reference gene primers served as the basis for estimated nucleated cell counts. Method: immunoSEQ multiplex PCR; TCRdb's copy keeps in-frame clones and lacks some. The DNA gave D and trimming, while V, J and clone size come from that table. The repertoire includes about 81,000 clones, roughly 96% of them detected once, and about 4.1% sits in the top ten. This receptor was obtained from a human donor with active COVID-19. The donor label of this sample is uncertain. Source material: peripheral blood. The rearrangement joins TRBV7-8 to TRBJ1-4; 9 nucleotides line up with TRBD1. As DNA, the CDR3 is TGTGCCAGCAGCTCCGGGACAGGGATTGGGGAAAAACTGTTTTTT. Amino acids: CASSSGTGIGEKLFF.